The present T cell receptor (beta chain) was sequenced within a study of blood T cell repertoires in COVID-19. Across the whole study: The cDNA or gDNA used as material had been derived from T cells, B-cell-depleted T cells, or PBMCs.

V lost 4 bases to trimming and J lost 5 bases; unmatched junction nucleotides: 9. Looked up from germline, CDR1 is LNHDA and CDR2 is SQIVND (reference sequence). The CDR3 consists of 16 residues. Profiled with immunoSEQ multiplex PCR; TCRdb holds only in-frame clones, not every one. The table records approximately 170,000 clones, roughly 85% of them present only once. This clone was recorded a few times. Sequencing was done on a sample of peripheral blood. The origin of this receptor is a woman older than 75 with acute or convalescent COVID-19. The V call is TRBV19, the J call TRBJ1-2; 11 bases are shared with TRBD1. CDR3 sequence reads: CASSNRGQGDGYGYTF. DNA of the CDR3: TGTGCCAGTAGTAACCGGGGACAGGGGGATGGATATGGCTACACCTTC.